This T cell receptor (beta chain) was captured by sequencing in a study of blood T cell repertoires in COVID-19 (dated by TCRdb to the early 2020s). Notes on the research overall: Samples covering the acute and convalescent phases of COVID-19 were provided by collaborators in the United States, Italy and Spain. The material from the prospective study consisted of cDNA or gDNA derived from T cells, B-cell-depleted T cells, or PBMCs. The dataset comprised deeply sampled blood TCRbeta repertoires from subjects exposed to, actively infected with, or recovered from COVID-19. The repertoires were released in a freely available public database intended as a resource for research on the immune response to SARS-CoV-2. Samples were obtained from the ongoing ImmuneRACE study (first 160 participants) and from 1,000 to 1,500 subjects provided by 6 global collaborators. Nearly every sample came with metadata listing a de-identified subject ID, COVID-19 status, age in years and sex. Where available, HLA class I and class II types were obtained from metadata supplied by the sample provider rather than from assay-based typing. Overall study outcomes, separate from this receptor: The quantity of clinical and demographic metadata differed by source and by participant and was supplied without curation.

The collaborating institutions used their own protocols to collect whole blood in K2EDTA tubes. For TCRbeta analysis, collaborators shipped samples in one of three forms: frozen whole blood, isolated PBMCs, or DNA extracted from either of those sample types. The immunoSEQ Assay, a bias-controlled multiplex PCR, was used to amplify TCRbeta CDR3 regions from genomic DNA. The authors' analysis ran thus. The number of nucleated cells in each sample was estimated by amplification of reference gene primers within the assay. To quantify the absolute abundance of each unique TCRbeta CDR3 rearrangement, sequence reads were collapsed and filtered. For each sample, productive Simpson clonality was calculated as the square root of Simpson's diversity index over productive rearrangements. This immuneACCESS table, as held by TCRdb, lists in-frame sequences with V and J called but not all clones. Of the missing ones, under half trace to an unresolved V gene in checked studies; the others have no known cause. That table gives V, J and clone size, and the DNA gave D and trimming. The table for this sample lists 25,000 to 35,000 clones; approximately 86% of them were counted only once. The ten largest clones capture around a quarter of the sample.

As to this clone: Its binding antigen is unknown. No quality values exist for individual bases; no much larger clone is one base distant.

The germline V gene specifies MNHEY as CDR1 and SVGEGT as CDR2. From V the trimming removes 0 bases and from J it removes 0 bases, while the gene matches leave 8 bases of the junction unaccounted for. The CDR3, cysteine through phenylalanine, is 17 amino acids long. The sequence is cut down to CDR3 DNA, 51 bases in frame from base 1. The sample consisted of peripheral blood. The receptor chain draws on TRBV6-2 or TRBV6-3 and TRBJ2-7; the central 7 bases match TRBD2. The receptor comes from a human donor in a cohort sampled during active COVID-19. The CDR3 protein sequence reads: CASSYSRLGGSSYEQYF. The nucleotide sequence is given as TGTGCCAGCAGTTACTCGAGGTTGGGCGGGAGCTCCTACGAGCAGTACTTC.